A selection of T cell receptor beta chains follows, all from one sample in a study of post-analysis software for immune sequencing data. One entry per CDR3 protein, called by TCRdb with MiXCR from the PCR reads. Here the sample spans roughly 410,000 distinct CDR3 sequences, around a third being singletons. The sequencing sample was made of blood. These receptor sequences come from a girl aged 5 to 17 with multiple sclerosis. Both conserved end residues are part of each CDR3. Each record gives: J gene, V gene, CDR3 protein.

>TRBJ2-7|TRBV12-3/TRBV12-4
CASSLNGLVSYEQYF
>TRBJ1-3|TRBV20-1
CSARRAGGVGNTIYF
>TRBJ2-5|TRBV6-2/TRBV6-3
CASRQGNEETQYF
>TRBJ2-7|TRBV20-1
CSAEPLGIYEQYF
>TRBJ2-7|TRBV3-1
CASSQGAPGEQYF
>TRBJ2-7|TRBV4-1
CASSHPPGQGKEQYF
>TRBJ2-7|TRBV9
CASSLSSGQGYEQYF
>TRBJ1-1|TRBV2
CASSVVVRGTEAFF
>TRBJ1-5|TRBV6-6
CASSTAQGAGQPQHF
>TRBJ1-6|TRBV4-1
CASSPVGSPLHF
>TRBJ2-3|TRBV20-1
CSARLFTDTQYF
>TRBJ2-1|TRBV10-3
CATSEDGTSSYNEQFF
>TRBJ1-1|TRBV29-1
CSVNRDRGGTEAFF
>TRBJ2-1|TRBV20-1
CSAGGVGLAGEENEQFF
>TRBJ2-5|TRBV20-1
CSASRDAQETQYF
>TRBJ1-1|TRBV20-1
CSARQGRDTEAFF
>TRBJ2-1|TRBV5-1
CASGLVGGYNEQFF
>TRBJ1-2|TRBV6-6
CASSAAGGAAYGYTF
>TRBJ2-7|TRBV7-9
CASTPGQGEQYF
>.|TRBV18
CASSPLGGAETQYF
>TRBJ2-1|TRBV11-2
CASRMGNYNEQFF
>TRBJ2-5|TRBV12-3/TRBV12-4
CASSFIETQYF
>TRBJ2-4|TRBV12-3/TRBV12-4
CASSLQGVRNIQYF
>TRBJ2-4|TRBV7-8
CASSFIGDRTDQYF
>TRBJ2-7|TRBV27
CASAVGGGSYEQYF
>TRBJ1-1|TRBV12-3/TRBV12-4
CASSPRPNTEAFF
>TRBJ2-7|TRBV5-1
CASSLEGGEQYF
>TRBJ1-2|TRBV10-3
CAISEGEDGGDGYTF
>TRBJ2-5|TRBV20-1
CSARDHGGVRETQYF
>.|TRBV6-5
CASSYSSGGHNEQYF
>TRBJ2-3|TRBV3-1
CASSQGNSGGADTQYF
>TRBJ2-2|TRBV9
CASSVAGRAGELFF
>TRBJ2-7|TRBV20-1
CSARNLGRTGAPDEQYF
>TRBJ1-5|TRBV7-2
CASSPRGQGAGQPQHF
>TRBJ1-2|TRBV2
CASDEQGENYGYTF
>TRBJ2-7|TRBV7-2
CASSPTVGQGYEQYF
>TRBJ1-5|TRBV20-1
CSARGSGARYSNQPQHF
>TRBJ2-1|TRBV7-2
CASSLAGPLNEQFF
>TRBJ1-1|TRBV5-6
CASSLGGRLEDTEAFF
>TRBJ2-5|TRBV7-9
CASSPPHGLAGATQYF
>TRBJ2-3|TRBV7-2
CASSLGTGSADTQYF
>TRBJ2-1|TRBV5-1
CASSLEAGGLPYNEQFF
>TRBJ2-6|TRBV4-2
CASSQNTARSGANVLTF
>TRBJ2-7|TRBV6-1
CASSAPDPSYEQYF
>TRBJ2-1|TRBV12-3/TRBV12-4
CASRLHGQGYEQFF
>TRBJ2-1|TRBV20-1
CSARNRLPWSEQFF
>TRBJ1-2|TRBV4-1
CASSQDPIGVYGYTF
>TRBJ1-2|TRBV12-3/TRBV12-4
CASTQHDFYEGYTF
>TRBJ1-6|TRBV3-1
CASSGEGRDNSPLHF
>TRBJ2-1|TRBV5-1
CASSLGQGADEQFF
>TRBJ1-5|TRBV12-3/TRBV12-4
CASSAHQGAQQPQHF
>TRBJ2-7|TRBV12-3/TRBV12-4
CASSPTQGDYEQYF
>TRBJ2-1|TRBV7-9
CASSSLLAGVDNEQFF
>TRBJ2-4|TRBV7-3
CASSFGGRDIQYF
>TRBJ1-2|TRBV12-3/TRBV12-4
CASSLGGGRRTPYGYTF
>TRBJ1-2|TRBV4-1
CASSQDVNGYGYTF
>TRBJ2-1|TRBV4-3
CASSNSQRGGIDEQFF
>TRBJ1-4|TRBV12-3/TRBV12-4
CASSLALQREKLFF